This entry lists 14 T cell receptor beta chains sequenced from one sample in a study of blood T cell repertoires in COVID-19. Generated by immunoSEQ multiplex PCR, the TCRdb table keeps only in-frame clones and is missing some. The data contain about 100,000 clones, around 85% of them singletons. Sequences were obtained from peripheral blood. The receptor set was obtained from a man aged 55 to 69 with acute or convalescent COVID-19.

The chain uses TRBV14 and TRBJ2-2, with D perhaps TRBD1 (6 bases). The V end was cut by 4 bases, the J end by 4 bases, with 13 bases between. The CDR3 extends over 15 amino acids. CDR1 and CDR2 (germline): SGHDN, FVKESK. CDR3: CASSPKGRGTGELFF. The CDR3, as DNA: TGTGCCAGCAGCCCAAAGGGCAGGGGCACCGGGGAGCTGTTTTTT.

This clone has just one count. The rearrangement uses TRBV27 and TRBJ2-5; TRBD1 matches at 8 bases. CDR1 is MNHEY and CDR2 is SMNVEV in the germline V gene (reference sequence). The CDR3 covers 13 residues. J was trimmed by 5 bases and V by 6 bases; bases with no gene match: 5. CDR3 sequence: CASRKTGDETQYF. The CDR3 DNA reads TGTGCCAGCAGAAAGACAGGGGATGAGACCCAGTACTTC.

The CDR3 nucleotides read TGTGCCAGCAGCCCCGGGACTAGCGGGAGCAAGTTCTTC. Translation gives CASSPGTSGSKFF. J is TRBJ2-1 and V is TRBV25-1; TRBD2 agrees at 14 bases. The CDR3 has 13 residues. V shed 6 bases, J shed 14 bases, and the junction held 6 bases outside the gene matches. The V gene's germline CDR1 is MGHDK and CDR2 SYGVNS. The full variable domain, rest sourced from reference TRBV25-1 and TRBJ2-1, is EADIYQTPRYLVIGTGKKITLECSQTMGHDKMYWYQQDPGMELHLIHYSYGVNSTEKGDLSSESTVSRIRTEHFPLTLESARPSHTSQYLCASSPGTSGSKFFGPGTRLTVL.

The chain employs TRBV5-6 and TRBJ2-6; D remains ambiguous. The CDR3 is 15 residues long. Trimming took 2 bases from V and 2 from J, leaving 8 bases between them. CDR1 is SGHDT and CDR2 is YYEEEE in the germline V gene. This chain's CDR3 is CASSFQVTGANVLTF. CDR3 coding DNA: TGTGCCAGCAGCTTTCAGGTTACTGGGGCCAACGTCCTGACTTTC.

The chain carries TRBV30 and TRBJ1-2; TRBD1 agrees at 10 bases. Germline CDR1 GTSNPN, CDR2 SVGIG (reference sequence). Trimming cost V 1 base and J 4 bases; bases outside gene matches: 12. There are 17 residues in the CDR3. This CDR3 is CAWSADFRDRGIYGYTF. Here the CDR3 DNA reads TGTGCCTGGAGTGCCGATTTCCGGGACAGGGGAATCTATGGCTACACCTTC. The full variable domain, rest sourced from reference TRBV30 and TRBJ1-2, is SQTIHQWPATLVQPVGSPLSLECTVEGTSNPNLYWYRQAAGRGLQLLFYSVGIGQISSEVPQNLSASRPQDRQFILSSKKLLLSDSGFYLCAWSADFRDRGIYGYTFGSGTRLTVV.

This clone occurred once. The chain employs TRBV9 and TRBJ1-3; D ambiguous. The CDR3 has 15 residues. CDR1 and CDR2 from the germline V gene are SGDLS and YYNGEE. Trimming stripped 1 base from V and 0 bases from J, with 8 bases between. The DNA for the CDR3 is TGTGCCAGCAGCGTATCGTCTTTCTCTGGAAACACCATATATTTT. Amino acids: CASSVSSFSGNTIYF.

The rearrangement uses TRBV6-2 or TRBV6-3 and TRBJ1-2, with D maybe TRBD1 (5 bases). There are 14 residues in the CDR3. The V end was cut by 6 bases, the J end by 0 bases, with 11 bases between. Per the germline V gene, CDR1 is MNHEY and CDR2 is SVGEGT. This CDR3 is CASSQEGANYGYTF. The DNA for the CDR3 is TGTGCCAGCAGCCAGGAAGGGGCTAACTATGGCTACACCTTC.

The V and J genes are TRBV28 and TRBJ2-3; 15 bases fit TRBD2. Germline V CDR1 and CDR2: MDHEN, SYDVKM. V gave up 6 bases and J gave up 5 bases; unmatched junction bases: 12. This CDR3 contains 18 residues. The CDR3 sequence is CASREPGLAGGGRDTQYF. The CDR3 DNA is TGTGCCAGCAGGGAACCGGGACTAGCGGGGGGAGGACGAGATACGCAGTATTTT.

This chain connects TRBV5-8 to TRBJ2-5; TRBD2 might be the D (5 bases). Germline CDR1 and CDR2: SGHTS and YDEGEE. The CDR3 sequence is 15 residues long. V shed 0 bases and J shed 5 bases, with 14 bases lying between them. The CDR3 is CASSLGDLPGETQYF. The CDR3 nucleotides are TGTGCCAGCAGCTTGGGAGATCTGCCGGGGGAGACCCAGTACTTC.

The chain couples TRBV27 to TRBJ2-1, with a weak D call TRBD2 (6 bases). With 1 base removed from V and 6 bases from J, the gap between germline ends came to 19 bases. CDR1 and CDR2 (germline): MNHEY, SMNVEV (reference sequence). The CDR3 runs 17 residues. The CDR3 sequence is CASSLWGPTGSGNEQFF. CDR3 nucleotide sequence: TGTGCCAGCAGTTTATGGGGCCCCACCGGGAGCGGCAATGAGCAGTTCTTC.

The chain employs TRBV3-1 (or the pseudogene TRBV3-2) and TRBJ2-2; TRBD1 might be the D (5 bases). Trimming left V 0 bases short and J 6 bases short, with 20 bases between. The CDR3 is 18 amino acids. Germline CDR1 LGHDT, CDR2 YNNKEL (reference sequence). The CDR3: CASSQERPASTVPGELFF. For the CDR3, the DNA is TGTGCCAGCAGCCAAGAGCGACCCGCCTCGACAGTGCCCGGGGAGCTGTTTTTT.

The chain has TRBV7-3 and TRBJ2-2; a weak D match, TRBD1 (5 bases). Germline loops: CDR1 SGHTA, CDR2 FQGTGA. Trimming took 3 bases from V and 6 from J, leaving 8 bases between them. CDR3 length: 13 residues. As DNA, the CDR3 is TGTGCCAGCAGCTTGGTAGGGGCCGGGGAGCTGTTTTTT. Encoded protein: CASSLVGAGELFF.

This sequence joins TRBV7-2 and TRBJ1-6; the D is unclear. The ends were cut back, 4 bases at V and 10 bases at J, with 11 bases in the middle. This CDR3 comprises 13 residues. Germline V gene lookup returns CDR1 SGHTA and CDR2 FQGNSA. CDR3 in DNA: TGTGCCAGCAGCTCGGTTCCCGAATCACCCCTCCACTTT. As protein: CASSSVPESPLHF.

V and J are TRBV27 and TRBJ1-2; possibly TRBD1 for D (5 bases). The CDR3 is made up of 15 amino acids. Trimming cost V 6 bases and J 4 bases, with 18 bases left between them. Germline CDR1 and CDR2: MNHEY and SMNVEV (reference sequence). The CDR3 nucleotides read TGTGCCAGCAGAGATCTGAAGGGGCGCCTCTATGGCTACACCTTC. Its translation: CASRDLKGRLYGYTF.